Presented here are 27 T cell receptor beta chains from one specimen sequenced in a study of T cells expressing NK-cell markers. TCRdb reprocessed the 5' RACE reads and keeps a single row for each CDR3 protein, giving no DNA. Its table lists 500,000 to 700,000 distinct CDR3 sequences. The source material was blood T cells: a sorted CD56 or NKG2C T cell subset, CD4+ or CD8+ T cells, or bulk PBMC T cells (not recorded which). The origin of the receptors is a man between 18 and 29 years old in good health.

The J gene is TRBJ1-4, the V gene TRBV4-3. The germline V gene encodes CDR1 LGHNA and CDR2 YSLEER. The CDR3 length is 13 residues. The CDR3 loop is CASSQGENEKLFF.

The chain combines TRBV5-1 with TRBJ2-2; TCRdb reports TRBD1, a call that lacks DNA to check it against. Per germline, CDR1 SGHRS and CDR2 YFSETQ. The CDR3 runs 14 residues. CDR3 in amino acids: CASSGDPNTGELFF.

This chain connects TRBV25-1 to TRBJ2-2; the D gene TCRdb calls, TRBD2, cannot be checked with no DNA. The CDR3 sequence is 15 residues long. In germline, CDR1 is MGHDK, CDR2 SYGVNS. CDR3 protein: CASSDRAPAPGELFF.

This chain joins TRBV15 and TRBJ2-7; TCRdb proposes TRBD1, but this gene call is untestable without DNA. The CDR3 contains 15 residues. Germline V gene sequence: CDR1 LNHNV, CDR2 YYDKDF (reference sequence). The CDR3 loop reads CATSQKGQGIYEQYF.

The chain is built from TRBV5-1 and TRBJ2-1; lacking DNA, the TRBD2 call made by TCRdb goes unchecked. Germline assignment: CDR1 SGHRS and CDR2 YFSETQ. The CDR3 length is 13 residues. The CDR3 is CASSLGAGLGPFF.

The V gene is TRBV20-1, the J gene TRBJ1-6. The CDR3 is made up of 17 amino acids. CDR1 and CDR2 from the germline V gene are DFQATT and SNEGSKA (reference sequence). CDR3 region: CSARAPEARRDNSPLHF.

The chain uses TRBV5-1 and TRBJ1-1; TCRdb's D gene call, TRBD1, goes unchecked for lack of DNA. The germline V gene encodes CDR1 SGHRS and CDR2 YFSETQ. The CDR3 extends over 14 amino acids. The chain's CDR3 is CASSRRTGSTEAFF.

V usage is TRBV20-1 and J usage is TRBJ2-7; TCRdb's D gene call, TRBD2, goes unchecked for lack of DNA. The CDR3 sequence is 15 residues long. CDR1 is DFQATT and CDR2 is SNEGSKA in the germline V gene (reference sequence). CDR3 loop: CSVEDRGLAGEEQYF.

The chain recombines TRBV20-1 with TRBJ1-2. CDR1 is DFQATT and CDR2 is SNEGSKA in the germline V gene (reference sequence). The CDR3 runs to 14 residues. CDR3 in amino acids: CSAQDRLQTYGYTF.

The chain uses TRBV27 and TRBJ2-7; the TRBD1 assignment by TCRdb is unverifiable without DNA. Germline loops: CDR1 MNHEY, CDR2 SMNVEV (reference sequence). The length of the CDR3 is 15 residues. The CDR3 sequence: CASSRSGRGGYEQYF.

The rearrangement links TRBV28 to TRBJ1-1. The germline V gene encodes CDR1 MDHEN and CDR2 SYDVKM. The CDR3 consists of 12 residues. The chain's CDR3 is CASSFEQLEAFF.

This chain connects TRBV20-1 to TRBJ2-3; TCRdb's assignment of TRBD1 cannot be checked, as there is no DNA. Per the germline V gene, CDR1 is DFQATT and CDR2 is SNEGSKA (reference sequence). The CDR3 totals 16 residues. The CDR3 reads CSARGAPERAPDTQYF.

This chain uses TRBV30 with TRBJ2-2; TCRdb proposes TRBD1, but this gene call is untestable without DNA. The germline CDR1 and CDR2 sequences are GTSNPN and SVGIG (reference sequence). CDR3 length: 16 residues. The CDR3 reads CAWKDLRQGTTGELFF.

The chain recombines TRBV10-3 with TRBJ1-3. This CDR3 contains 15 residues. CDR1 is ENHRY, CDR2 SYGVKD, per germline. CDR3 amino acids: CAIRMGRSGIDTIYF.

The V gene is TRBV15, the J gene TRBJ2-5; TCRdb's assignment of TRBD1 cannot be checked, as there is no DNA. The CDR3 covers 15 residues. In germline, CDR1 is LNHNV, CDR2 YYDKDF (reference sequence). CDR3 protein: CATSRGRDSQETQYF. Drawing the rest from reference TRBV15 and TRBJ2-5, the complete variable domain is DAMVIQNPRYQVTQFGKPVTLSCSQTLNHNVMYWYQQKSSQAPKLLFHYYDKDFNNEADTPDNFQSRRPNTSFCFLDIRSPGLGDTAMYLCATSRGRDSQETQYFGPGTRLLVL.

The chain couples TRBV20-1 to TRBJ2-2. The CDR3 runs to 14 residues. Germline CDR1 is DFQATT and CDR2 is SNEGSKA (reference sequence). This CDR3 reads CSVGGSAQGGELFF.

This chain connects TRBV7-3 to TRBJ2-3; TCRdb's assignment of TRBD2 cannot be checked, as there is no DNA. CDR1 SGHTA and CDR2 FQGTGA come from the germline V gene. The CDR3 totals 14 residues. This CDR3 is CATSTSGRTDTQYF.

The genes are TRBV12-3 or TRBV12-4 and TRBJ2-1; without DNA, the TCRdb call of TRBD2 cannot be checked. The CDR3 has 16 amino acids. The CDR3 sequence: CASRATGTSGYNEQFF.

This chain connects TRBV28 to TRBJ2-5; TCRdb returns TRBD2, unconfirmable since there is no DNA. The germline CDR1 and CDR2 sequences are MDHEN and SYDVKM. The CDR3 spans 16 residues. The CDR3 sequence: CASSPGTSAIQETQYF.

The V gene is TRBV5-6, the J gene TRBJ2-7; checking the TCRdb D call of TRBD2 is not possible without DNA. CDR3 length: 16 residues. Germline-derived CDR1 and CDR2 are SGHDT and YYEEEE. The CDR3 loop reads CASSLGTSGRVHEQYF.

CDR3 residues: CASSASSGSYNEQFF. This sequence joins TRBV5-1 and TRBJ2-1; TCRdb's assignment of TRBD2 cannot be checked, as there is no DNA. This CDR3 is 15 amino acids long. The germline V gene has CDR1 SGHRS and CDR2 YFSETQ.

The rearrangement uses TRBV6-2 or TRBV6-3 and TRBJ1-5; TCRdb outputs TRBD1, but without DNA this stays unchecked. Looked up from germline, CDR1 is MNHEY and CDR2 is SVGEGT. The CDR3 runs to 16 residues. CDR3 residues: CASSKLQGHSNQPQHF.

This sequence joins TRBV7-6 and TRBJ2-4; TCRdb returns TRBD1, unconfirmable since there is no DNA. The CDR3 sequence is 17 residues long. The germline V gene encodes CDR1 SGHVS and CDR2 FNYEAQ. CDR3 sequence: CASSLERSGAAKNIQYF. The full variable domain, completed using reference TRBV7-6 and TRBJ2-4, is GAGVSQSPRYKVTKRGQDVALRCDPISGHVSLYWYRQALGQGPEFLTYFNYEAQQDKSGLPNDRFSAERPEGSISTLTIQRTEQRDSAMYRCASSLERSGAAKNIQYFGAGTRLSVL.

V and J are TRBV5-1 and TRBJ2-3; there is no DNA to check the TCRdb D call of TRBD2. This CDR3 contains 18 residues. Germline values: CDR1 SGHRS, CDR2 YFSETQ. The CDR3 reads CASSSPMTSGSYGYTQYF.

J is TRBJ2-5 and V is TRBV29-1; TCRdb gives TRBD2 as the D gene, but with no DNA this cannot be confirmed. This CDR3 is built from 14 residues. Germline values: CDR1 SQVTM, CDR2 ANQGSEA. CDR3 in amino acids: CSARARLAGETQYF.

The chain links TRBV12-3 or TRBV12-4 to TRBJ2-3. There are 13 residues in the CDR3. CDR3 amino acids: CASSPQSPDTQYF.

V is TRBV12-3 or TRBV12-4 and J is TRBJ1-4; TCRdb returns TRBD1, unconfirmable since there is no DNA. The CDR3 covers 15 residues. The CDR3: CASSSIAGEYEKLFF.